This TCR beta chain was recovered during a study of T cell responses to AZD1222 COVID-19 vaccine (dated by TCRdb to the early 2020s). General notes on the study: TCR sequencing was performed for over 230 trial participants, of whom approximately 200 were given two doses of AZD1222 and approximately 25 were given two doses of MenACWY control vaccine. Enrollment into the trials was organized by age into subgroups of 18-55, 56-69 and 70-plus years, and those subgroups contained about 160, 30 and 59 TCR-sequenced participants, respectively.

The CDR3 regions of human TCRbeta chains were subjected to immunosequencing. Turning to the authors' computational methods: TCRs in the repertoires were compared against a reference library of SARS-CoV-2-specific TCRs that had been generated with the MIRA antigen-specificity platform. Breadth was defined as the fraction of unique TCRs that were SARS-CoV-2-associated. Depth was defined as the fraction of total T cells that were SARS-CoV-2-associated. Using the MIRA data, each spike-specific TCR was mapped to the spike region that the TCR reacts to and placed in a CD4 or CD8 class. Log10-transformed breadth and depth values were compared by one-way ANOVA with Sidak's multiple comparisons tests. Drawn from immuneACCESS, this table holds only the in-frame rearrangements with V and J called that TCRdb kept. Clones are partly lost; checked studies trace under half to an unresolved V gene and leave the rest unexplained. That table is the source of V, J and clone size, and D and trimming were worked out from the DNA. This sample has tens of thousands of clones in its table, and around nine tenths of those were observed once. The ten largest clones represent less than 5.5% of the sample.

There are 15 amino acids in the CDR3, from cysteine to phenylalanine inclusive. Only CDR3 DNA is held: 45 bases, read in frame from base 1. The V end loses 2 bases and the J end loses 7 bases, and a stretch of 14 bases separates them. For CDR1 and CDR2, the germline V gene lists KGHSH and LQKENI. This sample's time point label indicates: baseline before first vaccination. The sample's treatment or condition label, decoded: meningococcal conjugate vaccine given as trial control. Vaccinee samples were obtained from the UK trials COV001 and COV002, which included a single-blind randomized controlled phase 2/3 trial of AZD1222 (ChAdOx1 nCoV-19) in healthy adults. Trial participant PBMC samples were collected at day 0 and day 28 after the second dose for TCRbeta chain sequencing. As regards this clone: Its antigen is still unknown. No much larger clone is present one base from it, and per-base qualities are unavailable.

Paper-wide results and their limitations: Reportedly, almost half of the unique spike-specific TCRs recognized epitopes lying outside the regions that are mutated in the B.1.351 and B.1.1.7 variants. The 56-69-year group was small, and its depth increase did not reach significance, likely because of low power. Spike-specific TCR breadth and depth rose significantly after two AZD1222 doses compared with day 0 and with MenACWY recipients. Most participants were white British and females outnumbered males, and the authors suggested that clonal diversity may have been underestimated. CD4 TCRs associated with the vaccine covered the entire spike protein, and the dominant responses were in regions 160-218 and 743-854. Conclusions about previously exposed vaccinees are limited, since just five or six AZD1222 recipients were seropositive for SARS-CoV-2 at baseline. No day 14 peak-response samples were available, so repertoires were characterized only after the peak T cell response.

This TCR was sampled from an adult in good health. This specimen consisted of peripheral blood, obtained on day 0 of MenACWY control vaccination. The chain is made from TRBV18 and TRBJ1-4, with TRBD1 as a weak D call on 5 bases. The nucleotide sequence reads as follows: TGTGCCAGCTCACCATCCCAAGACAGTCCTGAAAAACTGTTTTTT. It specifies CASSPSQDSPEKLFF. The reference TRBV18 and TRBJ1-4 proteins fill in what lies around the CDR3, so the full variable domain reads NAGVMQNPRHLVRRRGQEARLRCSPMKGHSHVYWYRQLPEEGLKFMVYLQKENIIDESGMPKERFSAEFPKEGPSILRIQQVVRGDSAAYFCASSPSQDSPEKLFFGSGTQLSVL.